This TCR beta chain was sequenced for a study of identical twins. This clonotype was observed a handful of times. What it binds is not known. Whole-study results and caveats: Cord blood beta clonotypes present at high abundance carried fewer insertions; no such pattern appeared in memory repertoires.

The germline gives CDR1 SGHAT, CDR2 FQNNGV. This CDR3 is 15 amino acids long. The V end lost 4 bases, the J end lost 1 base, and 12 bases lay between the germline ends. TCRdb reprocessed the 5' RACE reads with MiXCR, giving one entry per CDR3 protein. The data contain about 200,000 distinct CDR3 sequences, over 9.5% of them singletons. The chain couples TRBV11-2 to TRBJ2-3; D call uncertain. The sequence was obtained from a man between 45 and 60 years old in good health. Sequencing was performed on memory T cells sorted from blood. CDR3 amino acids: CASSSSGIRTDTQYF. Here the CDR3 DNA reads TGTGCCAGCAGCTCTAGTGGGATACGCACAGATACGCAGTATTTT.